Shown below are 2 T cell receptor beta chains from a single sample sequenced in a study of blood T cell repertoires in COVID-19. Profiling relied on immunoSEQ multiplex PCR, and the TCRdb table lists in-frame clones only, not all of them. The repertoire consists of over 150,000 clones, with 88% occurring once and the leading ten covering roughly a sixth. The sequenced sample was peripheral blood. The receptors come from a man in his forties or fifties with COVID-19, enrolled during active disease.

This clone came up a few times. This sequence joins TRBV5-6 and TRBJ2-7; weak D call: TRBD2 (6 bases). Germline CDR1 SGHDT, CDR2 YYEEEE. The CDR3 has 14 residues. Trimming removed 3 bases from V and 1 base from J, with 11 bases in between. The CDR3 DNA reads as TGTGCCAGCAGCTCAGCGGGCAGTTCCTACGAGCAGTACTTC. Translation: CASSSAGSSYEQYF.

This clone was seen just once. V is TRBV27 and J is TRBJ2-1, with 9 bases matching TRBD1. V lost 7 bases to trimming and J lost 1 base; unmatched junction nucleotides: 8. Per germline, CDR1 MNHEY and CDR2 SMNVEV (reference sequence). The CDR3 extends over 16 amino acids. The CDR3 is CASNIQGARSYNEQFF. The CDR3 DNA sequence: TGTGCCAGCAACATACAGGGGGCGCGGTCCTACAATGAGCAGTTCTTC.